The source of this T cell receptor beta chain is a study of T-cell reconstitution after alpha-beta-depleted transplantation in children. This clonotype was seen repeatedly, ten times or more. Construction of the TCRbeta library involved unique molecular identifiers. One entry per CDR3 protein, called by TCRdb with MiXCR from the PCR reads. The table has about 230,000 distinct CDR3 sequences, approximately 9.8% seen once. Per germline, CDR1 DFQATT and CDR2 SNEGSKA (reference sequence). The CDR3 has 14 residues. With 5 bases clipped from V and 8 bases from J, the junction kept 12 bases outside the gene matches.

This specimen consisted of PBMCs from the stem cell graft donor, obtained from the stem cell graft. This sequence joins TRBV20-1 and TRBJ2-5; TRBD1 matches 9 bases. The sequence was collected from a human donor who donated a stem cell graft to a child with SCID. The CDR3 region is CSAPPGQGLITQYF. For the CDR3, the DNA is TGCAGTGCTCCCCCGGGACAGGGCCTTATAACCCAGTACTTC.